The sequence of this TCR beta chain was determined in a study of T cell repertoires in ileal Crohn's disease. Whole-study context: At surgery, 35% to 40% of patients smoked, with median disease duration about eight years. All patients had surgery for stricturing (about 61%) or penetrating (around 39%) disease.

Clones were read by immunoSEQ multiplex PCR, and TCRdb kept only the in-frame ones, dropping some. This sample has fewer than 5,000 clones; roughly 79% occur once, and the top ten carry approximately 7.7%. CDR1 and CDR2 from the germline V gene are SGDLS and YYNGEE. V was pared by 3 bases and J by 10 bases, with 13 bases of the junction left unmatched. The CDR3 sequence is 16 residues long. Noted time point: inflamed ileum from the surgical specimen. Adults with ileal or ileocolonic Crohn's disease and an indication for resection were eligible. The origin of this receptor is an adult with Crohn's disease. The sample consisted of ileal tissue. The V and J genes are TRBV9 and TRBJ2-1; 10 bases map to TRBD2. In DNA form, the CDR3 reads TGTGCCAGCAGCGGGGTTTCGAGCGGGGGGGCCCGGGAGCAGTTCTTC. As protein: CASSGVSSGGAREQFF.